This TCR beta chain was sequenced during a study of blood T cells in healthy people across ages. The donors, aged roughly 6 to 95, were healthy Caucasians from Russia. It was approximately 9 milliliters of peripheral blood that were drawn from each donor. A sample-barcoded 5' primer and a J-beta primer mix were used in a second PCR of roughly 7 to 11 cycles. Each cDNA molecule, via a template-switch adaptor with 12 random nucleotides, was tagged. TCRdb re-called the 5' RACE reads with MiXCR, one entry per CDR3 protein. The table shows about 970,000 distinct CDR3 sequences, with about 53% occurring only once. V lost 6 bases and J 6 bases, leaving 14 bases between the germline ends. Looked up from germline, CDR1 is MDHEN and CDR2 is SYDVKM. The CDR3 length is 13 residues. Worth noting for this clonotype: Its antigen is as yet unknown.

Findings of the study overall: Compared with aged donors, long-lived donors showed fewer expanded clones, suggesting selection.

The sequencing sample was made of blood. The rearrangement uses TRBV28 and TRBJ1-2; D gene ambiguous. The TCR sequence derives from a woman aged 55-69 years in good health. CDR3 sequence reads: CASRDRFKDGYTF. The CDR3, as DNA: TGTGCCAGCAGGGACCGATTCAAGGATGGCTACACCTTC.